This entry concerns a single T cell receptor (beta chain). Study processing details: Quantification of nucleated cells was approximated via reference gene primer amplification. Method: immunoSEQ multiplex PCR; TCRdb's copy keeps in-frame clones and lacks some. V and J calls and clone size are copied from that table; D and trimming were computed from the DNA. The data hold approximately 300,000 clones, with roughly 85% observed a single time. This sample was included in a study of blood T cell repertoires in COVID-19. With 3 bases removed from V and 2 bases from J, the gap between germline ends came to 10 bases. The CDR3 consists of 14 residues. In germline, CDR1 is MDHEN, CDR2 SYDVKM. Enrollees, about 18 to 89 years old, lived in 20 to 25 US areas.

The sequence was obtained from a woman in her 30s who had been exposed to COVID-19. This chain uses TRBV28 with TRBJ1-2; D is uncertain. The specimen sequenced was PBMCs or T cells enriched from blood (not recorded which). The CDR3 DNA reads TGTGCCAGCAGTTTCTTCAGCGAGAACTATGGCTACACCTTC. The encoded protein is CASSFFSENYGYTF.